Listed below are T cell receptor beta chains from one sample, sequenced in a study of PD-1 blockade in classical Hodgkin lymphoma. The data were produced by immunoSEQ multiplex PCR, yet TCRdb's version contains in-frame clones alone and is incomplete. The table lists approximately 7,500 clones, roughly 89% of them singletons. This specimen was CD4+ T cells from blood, taken at baseline. The source of these receptors is a human donor with classical Hodgkin lymphoma. Each CDR3 is given with its conserved first and last residue. D genes are given only for firm matches. Expanded clones are given a class, and other clones once, few, many or no size at all.

TRBV7-9	TRBJ1-1	-	-	TGTGCCAGCAGCGCACAGGGTTCTACTGAAGCTTTCTTT	CASSAQGSTEAFF
TRBV7-3	TRBJ1-5	-	-	TGTGCCAGCAGTTTGGTCGGGGTTTATCAGCCCCAGCATTTT	CASSLVGVYQPQHF
TRBV28	TRBJ2-4	-	-	TGTGCCAGCACTTTCAGTGGGGGGGCTGTAGCCAAAAACATTCAGTACTTC	CASTFSGGAVAKNIQYF
TRBV7-9	TRBJ2-5	TRBD2	-	TGTGCCAGCAGAACCGGGACTAATTACGGCCAAGAGACCCAGTACTTC	CASRTGTNYGQETQYF
TRBV6-6	TRBJ1-5	-	-	TGTGCCAGCAGTTCCGGGACCCTAAGGAATCAGCCCCAGCATTTT	CASSSGTLRNQPQHF
TRBV18	TRBJ2-5	TRBD2	-	TGTGCCAGCTCTGGACTAGCGGGAGGGCCGAGAGAGACCCAGTACTTC	CASSGLAGGPRETQYF
TRBV14	TRBJ2-2	-	once	TGTGCCAGCAGCCAAGCCCTAGGGCACGGGGAGCTGTTTTTT	CASSQALGHGELFF
TRBV28	TRBJ1-3	-	-	TGTGCCAGCAGGGAAAGCCGGCCCACTGGAAACACCATATATTTT	CASRESRPTGNTIYF
TRBV6-1	TRBJ1-5	-	-	TGTGCCAGCAGTGAAGCAGGAGGAAGCAATCAGCCCCAGCATTTT	CASSEAGGSNQPQHF
TRBV19	TRBJ1-1	TRBD1	-	TGTGCCAGTAGTATGACTTGGACAGGCTCGAACACTGAAGCTTTCTTT	CASSMTWTGSNTEAFF
TRBV7-3	TRBJ1-4	-	-	TGTGCCAGCAGCCTAGGCCCAGGGGCAACTAATGAAAAACTGTTTTTT	CASSLGPGATNEKLFF
TRBV6-1	TRBJ2-5	-	-	TGTGCCAGCAGTGAAGGAAACCCTTATGGAACCCAGTACTTC	CASSEGNPYGTQYF
TRBV28	TRBJ1-2	-	-	TGTGCCAGCAGTTTTTTAACCTATGGCTACACCTTC	CASSFLTYGYTF
TRBV28	TRBJ1-2	-	-	TGTGCCAGCAGTTTACAGGGCTATGGCTACACCTTC	CASSLQGYGYTF
TRBV7-3	TRBJ2-5	-	-	TGTGCCAGCAGCTCGGACGGGGTACGGGAGACCCAGTACTTC	CASSSDGVRETQYF
TRBV28	TRBJ2-3	TRBD2	-	TGTGCCAGCAGTTCCTCTAGCGGGACTAACACAGATACGCAGTATTTT	CASSSSSGTNTDTQYF
TRBV15	TRBJ2-2	-	-	TGTGCCACCAGCACACCTACAGGGTTAGGGGAGCTGTTTTTT	CATSTPTGLGELFF
TRBV27	TRBJ2-5	TRBD2	-	TGTGCCAGCAGTCCCTACCTTAGCGGGGGGTCCTCAGAGACCCAGTACTTC	CASSPYLSGGSSETQYF
TRBV28	TRBJ1-1	-	once	TGTGCCAGCAGAGCGGAGGCAAAGGCTTTCTTT	CASRAEAKAFF
TRBV5-4	TRBJ2-7	TRBD1	-	TGTGCCAGCAGCTTGAGGGACAGATCCTCCTACGAGCAGTACTTC	CASSLRDRSSYEQYF